The 24 T cell receptor beta chains given below trace back to one sample, sequenced in a study of metastatic and nonmetastatic thyroid tumors. Each patient went into thyroid surgery without having received any treatment. TCRdb used MiXCR to call clones anew from the PCR reads. The sample carries tens of thousands of clones, 20% to 25% recorded once. The material sequenced was tumor tissue. These receptors all come from a female donor with papillary thyroid cancer or a benign thyroid nodule (not recorded which). Some clones in this sample may be carry-over from other donors' samples.

This clone is deemed medium-sized (0.01 to 0.1%). This rearrangement joins TRBV20-1 to TRBJ2-6, with D uncertain. Looked up from germline, CDR1 is DFQATT and CDR2 is SNEGSKA (reference sequence). The CDR3 is made up of 14 amino acids. The V and J ends lost 1 base and 2 bases respectively, with 6 bases between them. The CDR3 bases are TGCAGTGCTAGAGGTGGGGCTGGGGCCAACGTCCTGACTTTC. This encodes CSARGGAGANVLTF.

V is TRBV29-1 and J is TRBJ1-2; D is perhaps TRBD1 (6 bases). Trimming took 3 bases from V and 6 from J, leaving 14 bases between them. CDR3 length: 13 amino acids. Germline V CDR1 and CDR2: SQVTM, ANQGSEA. Here the CDR3 DNA reads TGCAGCGTTGACCTCGAAGGGGGAAATGGCTACACCTTC. The encoded protein is CSVDLEGGNGYTF.

This clone showed up just a few times. The rearrangement uses TRBV20-1 and TRBJ2-2, with D possibly TRBD2 on 6 matching bases. CDR3 length equals 14 residues. The V gene lost 3 bases and the J gene lost 1 base, with 9 bases spanning the gap. From germline, CDR1 is DFQATT and CDR2 SNEGSKA (reference sequence). Here the CDR3 reads CSARRRVNTGELFF. CDR3 DNA sequence: TGCAGTGCTAGGAGGAGGGTGAACACCGGGGAGCTGTTTTTT.

A few counts support this clone. The V call is TRBV28, the J call TRBJ2-5; TRBD2 might be the D (5 bases). This CDR3 has 16 amino acids. V lost 5 bases, J lost 4 bases, and 20 bases lay in between. The germline V gene has CDR1 MDHEN and CDR2 SYDVKM. CDR3 loop: CASSPPLASKGETQYF. The CDR3 nucleotides are TGTGCCAGCAGTCCCCCCCTAGCCTCGAAGGGAGAGACCCAGTACTTC.

The CDR3 sequence: CASIQGQGRSSWSNVLTF. The CDR3 DNA reads as TGTGCCAGCATCCAAGGGCAGGGCCGATCCTCTTGGTCCAACGTCCTGACTTTC. This sequence joins TRBV6-5 and TRBJ2-6, with D tentatively TRBD1 (5 bases). Per the germline V gene, CDR1 is MNHEY and CDR2 is SVGAGI. This CDR3 is 18 amino acids long. Trimming removed 7 bases at V and 8 bases at J, with 27 bases between.

The chain recombines TRBV28 with TRBJ2-5, with 9 nucleotides matching TRBD1. J lost 7 bases, V lost 7 bases, and 22 bases had no gene match. The CDR3 runs 18 residues. Germline loops: CDR1 MDHEN, CDR2 SYDVKM. The CDR3 sequence: CASITPTGTGPFGGTQYF. The CDR3 DNA sequence: TGTGCCAGCATCACTCCCACCGGGACAGGGCCTTTCGGGGGGACCCAGTACTTC.

Only a few counts were recorded for this clone. This chain joins TRBV6-1 and TRBJ2-5; 12 bases agree with TRBD2. Trimming took 2 bases from V and 2 from J; bases not matched to a gene: 0. The CDR3 is 15 amino acids. Germline V gives CDR1 MNHNS, CDR2 SASEGT. The CDR3 DNA reads as TGTGCCAGCAGTGAACTAGCGGGAGGGCAAGAGACCCAGTACTTC. Residues: CASSELAGGQETQYF.

This clone was detected many times. CDR3 residues: CASSVSETQYF. The CDR3 nucleotides read TGTGCCAGCAGTGTCTCAGAGACCCAGTACTTC. The rearrangement links TRBV6-1 to TRBJ2-5; no reliable D call. Germline CDR1 MNHNS, CDR2 SASEGT. Trimming pared 4 bases from V and 4 bases from J, leaving 4 bases between. CDR3 length: 11 residues.

The chain recombines TRBV10-2 with TRBJ1-1; a weak D match, TRBD1 (5 bases). Germline lookup yields CDR1 WSHSY and CDR2 SAAADI. The CDR3 has 12 residues. V shed 8 bases and J shed 5 bases, with 12 bases lying between them. The CDR3 DNA reads as TGCGCCAGCGCGGGACGGCAGACTGAAGCTTTCTTT. Residues: CASAGRQTEAFF.

The chain has TRBV14 and TRBJ2-1; D is unclear. Germline CDR1 is SGHDN and CDR2 is FVKESK. The CDR3 totals 16 residues. V lost 5 bases and J lost 0, with 14 bases in between. The CDR3 DNA sequence: TGTGCCAGCAGCTTAAGACTCCAGAGCTCCTACAATGAGCAGTTCTTC. It translates to CASSLRLQSSYNEQFF.

Points on this clone: A read error may explain this, as a much larger clone is one base away. J is TRBJ1-2 and V is TRBV6-1, with 7 bases lining up with TRBD1. This CDR3 region has 14 residues. Germline V CDR1 and CDR2: MNHNS, SASEGT. As DNA, the CDR3 is TGTGCCAGCGCCGGGACAGTCGCTAACTATAGCTACACCTTC. Protein sequence: CASAGTVANYSYTF.

This clone has just a few counts. Compared with germline, one end of the junction differs, possibly owing to a read error. This chain joins TRBV15 and TRBJ2-3; D is perhaps TRBD2 (7 bases). Germline-derived CDR1 and CDR2 are LNHNV and YYDKDF (reference sequence). The CDR3 has 16 residues. The CDR3 loop reads CATSREGGLPTDTQYF. The CDR3, as DNA: TGTGCCACCAGTAGAGAAGGGGGACTACCCACAGATACGCAGTATTTT.

Many counts were recorded for this clone. This sequence joins TRBV19 and TRBJ1-1, with D perhaps TRBD1 (6 bases). The CDR3 covers 14 residues. V lost 2 bases to trimming and J lost 6 bases, with 13 bases between them. Looked up from germline, CDR1 is LNHDA and CDR2 is SQIVND (reference sequence). For the CDR3, the DNA is TGTGCCAGTAGTATAAAGGGGGGGGCGCCTGAAGCTTTCTTT. Protein: CASSIKGGAPEAFF.

This clone was seen at least ten times. The V call is TRBV12-3 or TRBV12-4, the J call TRBJ1-5; D unclear. CDR3 size: 13 residues. Between the trimmed V and J ends, which lost 3 bases and 3 bases, there was a span of 6 bases. CDR3 protein: CASSLLDNQPQHF. DNA for the CDR3: TGTGCCAGCAGTTTGCTTGACAATCAGCCCCAGCATTTT.

This clone was seen a handful of times. The V gene is TRBV6-2 or TRBV6-3, the J gene TRBJ1-5, with TRBD1 as a possible D gene (6 bases). There are 15 residues in the CDR3. Trimming removed 0 bases at V and 6 bases at J, with 12 bases between. The germline gives CDR1 MNHEY, CDR2 SVGEGT. CDR3 amino acids: CASSYSGQSGQPQHF. In DNA form, the CDR3 reads TGTGCCAGCAGTTACTCTGGACAGTCTGGTCAGCCCCAGCATTTT.

This clone is medium-sized by share. V is TRBV28 and J is TRBJ2-7; 9 bases are a match to TRBD1. Looked up from germline, CDR1 is MDHEN and CDR2 is SYDVKM. The CDR3 loop spans 17 amino acids. V shed 5 bases and J 3 bases; nucleotides not matched to a gene: 14. The CDR3 region is CASSPYTRDRVGYEQYF. The CDR3 nucleotides are TGTGCCAGCAGTCCGTATACCCGGGACAGGGTAGGCTACGAGCAGTACTTC.

This chain links TRBV24-1 with TRBJ1-1; D may be TRBD1 (6 bases). The CDR3 is 12 residues long. V was clipped by 1 base and J by 14 bases, with 13 bases between them. CDR1 is KGHDR and CDR2 is SFDVKD in the germline V gene. The CDR3 nucleotides read TGTGCCACCAGTGATTTATTGGGGGCTGGATTCTTT. It specifies CATSDLLGAGFF.

There are a few counts of this clone. V is TRBV6-5 and J is TRBJ1-2; D is ambiguous. In germline, CDR1 is MNHEY, CDR2 SVGAGI. This CDR3 has 13 residues. The V end was cut by 2 bases, the J end by 2 bases, with 6 bases between. The CDR3 nucleotides read TGTGCCAGCAGTTACAGTGCCAACTATGGCTACACCTTC. Its translation: CASSYSANYGYTF.

This clone is termed medium-sized. V is TRBV3-1 and J is TRBJ2-7, with 9 bases that match TRBD2. The CDR3 is made up of 14 amino acids. V trimming: 1 base; J trimming: 7 bases; junction bases outside the gene matches: 5. CDR1 is LGHDT and CDR2 is YNNKEL in the germline V gene (reference sequence). The CDR3 loop is CASSQGSTSGEQYF. CDR3 DNA sequence: TGTGCCAGCAGCCAAGGGTCAACTAGCGGGGAGCAGTACTTC.

A few counts support this clone. The chain recombines TRBV20-1 with TRBJ2-7, with D perhaps matching TRBD1 or TRBD2 (5 bases each). V was trimmed by 6 bases and J by 9 bases, leaving 15 bases between them. Germline CDR1 and CDR2: DFQATT and SNEGSKA (reference sequence). CDR3 size: 11 residues. The CDR3 sequence is CSAENLGGQYF. CDR3 nucleotide sequence: TGCAGTGCCGAAAACCTTGGGGGGCAGTACTTC.

This clone showed up many times. The chain employs TRBV20-1 and TRBJ1-4, with D uncertain. CDR1 is DFQATT, CDR2 SNEGSKA, per germline (reference sequence). There are 13 residues in the CDR3. Trimming took off 5 bases at V and 0 bases at J, with 7 bases between the two ends. CDR3 in DNA: TGCAGTGCTTATACAGCAACTAATGAAAAACTGTTTTTT. It is translated as CSAYTATNEKLFF.

This clone was seen only a few times. CDR3 coding DNA: TGCAGCGTTGAAGGGACGGACTACAATGAGCAGTTCTTC. Amino acids: CSVEGTDYNEQFF. The gene calls are TRBV29-1 and TRBJ2-1; D gene unclear. CDR1 SQVTM and CDR2 ANQGSEA come from the germline V gene. Trimming pared 1 base from V and 3 bases from J, leaving 7 bases between. The CDR3 runs to 13 residues.

Many counts were recorded for this clone. This rearrangement joins TRBV29-1 to TRBJ1-1, with TRBD1 matching 8 bases. The CDR3 spans 14 residues. After removal of 6 bases from V and 0 bases from J, the junction contained 6 bases not matched to a gene. Germline loops: CDR1 SQVTM, CDR2 ANQGSEA. The CDR3 reads CSVNRGGMNTEAFF. CDR3 DNA sequence: TGCAGCGTCAACAGGGGGGGCATGAACACTGAAGCTTTCTTT.

This clone was seen at least ten times. Other DNA sequences from this sample encode an identical CDR3 as well. The V and J genes are TRBV9 and TRBJ2-5; D may be TRBD1 or TRBD2 (5 bases each). Germline V gene data show CDR1 as SGDLS and CDR2 as YYNGEE. V was cut by 3 bases and J by 4 bases, with 10 bases left in between. The CDR3 runs to 13 residues. The CDR3 coding sequence is TGTGCCAGCAGCGCTTCCGGGACAGAGACCCAGTACTTC. Translating gives CASSASGTETQYF.